This TCR beta chain appears in the sequencing data of a study of cytomegalovirus exposure and HLA in healthy donors. PCR involved 60 Vbeta and 13 Jbeta primers. Assay: immunoSEQ multiplex PCR; the TCRdb copy retains only in-frame clones and omits some. The sample comprises nearly 200,000 clones, approximately 78% of which are singletons, and approximately 6.5% rests with the top ten. CDR1 and CDR2 (germline): SNHLY, FYNNEI. This CDR3 contains 17 residues. With 4 bases clipped from V and 0 bases from J, the junction kept 11 bases outside the gene matches. The sequence came from a woman aged 50 to 65 in good health and CMV-seropositive. Sequencing input: PBMCs. The V call is TRBV2, the J call TRBJ1-1; TRBD1 agrees at 7 bases. The CDR3 sequence is CASSGLGQEVMNTEAFF. CDR3 sequence (DNA): TGTGCCAGCAGTGGACTCGGACAGGAGGTCATGAACACTGAAGCTTTCTTT. The variable domain in full, with the rest retrieved from reference TRBV2 and TRBJ1-1, is EPEVTQTPSHQVTQMGQEVILRCVPISNHLYFYWYRQILGQKVEFLVSFYNNEISEKSEIFDDQFSVERPDGSNFTLKIRSTKLEDSAMYFCASSGLGQEVMNTEAFFGQGTRLTVV.